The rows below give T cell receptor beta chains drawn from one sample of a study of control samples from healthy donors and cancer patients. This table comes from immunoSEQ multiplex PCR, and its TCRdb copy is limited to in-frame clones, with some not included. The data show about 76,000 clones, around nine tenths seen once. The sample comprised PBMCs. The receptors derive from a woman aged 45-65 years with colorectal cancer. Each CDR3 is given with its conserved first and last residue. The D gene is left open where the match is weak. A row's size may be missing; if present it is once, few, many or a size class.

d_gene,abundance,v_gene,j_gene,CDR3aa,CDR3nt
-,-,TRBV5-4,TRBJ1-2,CASSDGIYNGYTF,TGTGCCAGCAGCGACGGAATCTATAATGGCTACACCTTC
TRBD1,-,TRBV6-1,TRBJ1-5,CASSEAPGQAHEPQHF,TGTGCCAGCAGTGAAGCTCCGGGACAGGCCCATGAGCCCCAGCATTTT
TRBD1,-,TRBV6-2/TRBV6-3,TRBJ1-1,CASSYSKGQLNTEAFF,TGTGCCAGCAGTTACTCGAAGGGACAGCTTAACACTGAAGCTTTCTTT
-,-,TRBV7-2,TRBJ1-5,CASSRNLGNQPQHF,TGTGCCAGCAGCCGGAATTTAGGCAATCAGCCCCAGCATTTT
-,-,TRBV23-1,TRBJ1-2,CASSHESERYNYGYTF,TGCGCCAGCAGCCATGAATCCGAGAGGTATAACTATGGCTACACCTTC
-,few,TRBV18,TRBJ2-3,CASSLRQITDTQYF,TGTGCCAGCTCACTACGGCAGATCACAGATACGCAGTATTTT
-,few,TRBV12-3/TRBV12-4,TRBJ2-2,CASTGFTGELFF,TGTGCCAGCACAGGGTTTACTGGGGAGCTGTTTTTT
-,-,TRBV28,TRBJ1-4,CASSLYFVAGPNEKLFF,TGTGCCAGCAGTTTATACTTCGTCGCAGGACCTAATGAAAAACTGTTTTTT
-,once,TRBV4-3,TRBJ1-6,CASSQDRVGSPLHF,TGCGCCAGCAGCCAAGACAGGGTAGGGTCACCCCTCCACTTT
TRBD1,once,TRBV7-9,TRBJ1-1,CASSLERGRGPWSTEAFF,TGTGCCAGCAGCCTAGAGAGGGGCAGGGGGCCTTGGAGCACTGAAGCTTTCTTT
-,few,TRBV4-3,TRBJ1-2,CASSQEGTGDYGYTF,TGCGCCAGCAGCCAAGAAGGAACAGGCGACTATGGCTACACCTTC
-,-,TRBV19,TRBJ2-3,CASSNADTQYF,TGTGCCAGTAGTAACGCGGATACGCAGTATTTT
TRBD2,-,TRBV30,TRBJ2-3,CAGSGGSDTQYF,TGTGCCGGTAGCGGGGGCTCAGATACGCAGTATTTT
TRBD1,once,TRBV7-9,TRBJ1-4,CASREGAANEKLFF,TGTGCCAGCAGGGAGGGGGCGGCTAATGAAAAACTGTTTTTT
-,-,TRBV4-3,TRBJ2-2,CASSPGGNTGELFF,TGCGCCAGCAGCCCCGGTGGGAACACCGGGGAGCTGTTTTTT
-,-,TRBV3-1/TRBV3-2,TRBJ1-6,CASSPGTVVSPLHF,TGTGCCAGCAGCCCCGGGACGGTGGTTTCACCCCTCCACTTT
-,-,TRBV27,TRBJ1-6,CASSLGASPLHF,TGTGCCAGCAGCCTAGGGGCGTCACCCCTCCACTTT
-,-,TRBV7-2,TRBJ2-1,CASSLEQGRNNEQFF,TGTGCCAGCAGCTTAGAACAGGGGAGGAACAATGAGCAGTTCTTC